A single sample is the source of the 23 T cell receptor beta chains below, sequenced in a study of regulatory T cells in long-lasting Graves disease. Sequencing libraries for TCR beta were prepared with iRepertoire HTBI primers and Arm-PCR of CDR3 regions. TCRdb passed the multiplex PCR reads through MiXCR, listing each CDR3 protein once. The sample lists just over 600,000 distinct CDR3 sequences; around 15% were seen once. Specified time point: newly diagnosed GD, antithyroid drugs for less than 3 months. PBMCs were the source of the RNA used for TCR sequencing. In addition, the sample was reused for a study of T cells in Graves' hyperthyroidism and ophthalmopathy.

This specimen consisted of peripheral blood mononuclear cells (PBMCs), obtained at new diagnosis, from a patient treated with antithyroid drugs. The receptors derive from a woman between 25 and 40 years old with Graves disease.

J is TRBJ2-7 and V is TRBV5-1, with D maybe TRBD1 (6 bases). V was trimmed by 4 bases and J by 2 bases, leaving 16 bases between them. The CDR3 is 15 amino acids. The V gene's germline CDR1 is SGHRS and CDR2 YFSETQ. The CDR3: CASSLSGDATYEQYF. The CDR3 DNA is TGCGCCAGCAGCCTTTCAGGGGACGCCACCTACGAGCAGTACTTC.

This clonotype was seen a single time. This may come from a read error, since a much larger clone is one base off. The rearrangement links TRBV20-1 to TRBJ1-5, with 11 bases fitting TRBD1. With 1 base clipped from V and 3 bases from J, the junction kept 5 bases outside the gene matches. The CDR3 runs to 16 residues. In germline, CDR1 is DFQATT, CDR2 SNEGSKA (reference sequence). As DNA, the CDR3 is TGCAGTGCTAGAGTGGGGACAGGGGGTCCCAATCAGCCCCAGCATTTT. It is translated as CSARVGTGGPNQPQHF.

Points on this clonotype: One end of the junction varies from germline; a read error may be responsible. The V and J genes are TRBV7-9 and TRBJ2-7; D remains unclear. The CDR3 extends over 15 amino acids. Germline CDR1 is SEHNR and CDR2 is FQNEAQ (reference sequence). The CDR3 nucleotides read TGTGCCAGCAGCCCGCCCGGAACTTCTTCCTCCGAGCAGTACTTC. Protein product: CASSPPGTSSSEQYF.

This clonotype has a count of ten or more. The V call is TRBV6-1, the J call TRBJ1-2; TRBD1 matches at 9 bases. This CDR3 is 18 amino acids long. V lost 6 bases and J lost 0; bases outside the gene matches: 14. Germline V gene lookup returns CDR1 MNHNS and CDR2 SASEGT. DNA of the CDR3: TGTGCCAGCAGCAAGGGATGGACAGGGGACAGTTCTAACTATGGCTACACCTTC. This translates into CASSKGWTGDSSNYGYTF.

The table lists this clonotype with many counts. The chain uses TRBV28 and TRBJ1-4, with TRBD1 matching 9 bases. Trimming cost V 5 bases and J 2 bases; bases outside gene matches: 9. CDR3 size: 17 residues. The germline V gene encodes CDR1 MDHEN and CDR2 SYDVKM. CDR3 DNA: TGTGCCAGCAGTCTCCCGGGACAGGGTGCGACTAATGAAAAACTGTTTTTT. Protein: CASSLPGQGATNEKLFF.

This clonotype has ten or more counts. The chain joins TRBV6-5 to TRBJ1-5; TRBD1 aligns across 9 bases. With 4 bases clipped from V and 9 bases from J, the junction kept 10 bases outside the gene matches. The CDR3 contains 15 residues. From germline, CDR1 is MNHEY and CDR2 SVGAGI. The CDR3 DNA sequence: TGTGCCAGCAGTTCGAACAGGGGGCTAGGAGGGCCCCAGCATTTT. This translates into CASSSNRGLGGPQHF.

This chain connects TRBV3-1 to TRBJ2-1; a possible D gene is TRBD2 (8 bases). CDR3 length: 15 amino acids. Germline V CDR1 and CDR2: LGHDT, YNNKEL (reference sequence). V lost 1 base to trimming and J lost 8 bases, with 15 bases between them. This chain's CDR3 is CASSQVPGGGHEQFF. The CDR3 DNA reads as TGTGCCAGCAGCCAAGTTCCGGGAGGGGGCCATGAGCAGTTCTTC.

This clonotype has ten or more counts. The genes are TRBV5-6 and TRBJ1-1; 11 bases align to TRBD1. Germline CDR1 reads SGHDT; CDR2 reads YYEEEE. V dropped 4 bases and J dropped 3; count of bases not matched to a gene: 5. The CDR3 contains 15 residues. The CDR3 DNA sequence: TGTGCCAGCAGCCCAAGGACAGGGGGCTACACTGAAGCTTTCTTT. Translated, it gives CASSPRTGGYTEAFF.

V is TRBV7-9 and J is TRBJ1-1, with D perhaps TRBD1 (5 bases). Germline CDR1 reads SEHNR; CDR2 reads FQNEAQ (reference sequence). The V gene lost 2 bases and the J gene lost 7 bases, with 11 bases spanning the gap. This CDR3 contains 13 residues. CDR3 nucleotide sequence: TGTGCCAGCAGCTTAACTGCGGGGGGTGAAGCTTTCTTT. Translated: CASSLTAGGEAFF.

For this clonotype: The junction and the germline gene differ at one end; a read error may be behind it. J is TRBJ2-5 and V is TRBV7-7; TRBD2 matches at 12 bases. Germline loops: CDR1 SSHAT, CDR2 FNYEAQ (reference sequence). The CDR3 is 16 amino acids. Written as DNA, the CDR3 is TGTGCTAGCAGCTTAGGTGGACTAGCGGGAACAGAGACCCAGTACTTC. It codes for CASSLGGLAGTETQYF.

This clonotype came up a few times. The V and J genes are TRBV3-1 and TRBJ2-3; 11 nucleotides line up with TRBD2. V gave up 0 bases and J gave up 2 bases; unmatched junction bases: 7. The CDR3 contains 18 residues. Per germline, CDR1 LGHDT and CDR2 YNNKEL (reference sequence). The CDR3 spells CASSQDPLAGGSTDTQYF. CDR3 nucleotide sequence: TGTGCCAGCAGCCAAGATCCCCTAGCGGGAGGATCCACAGATACGCAGTATTTT.

This clonotype has more than one count but fewer than ten. This chain connects TRBV7-3 to TRBJ1-2, with D possibly TRBD1 on 6 matching bases. CDR3 length: 15 residues. Germline V gene sequence: CDR1 SGHTA, CDR2 FQGTGA. The V end was cut by 5 bases, the J end by 0 bases, with 13 bases between. In DNA form, the CDR3 reads TGTGCCAGCAGCGAGGGGGGGGGATCTAACTATGGCTACACCTTC. It specifies CASSEGGGSNYGYTF.

This clonotype was counted ten times or more. The chain couples TRBV12-3 or TRBV12-4 to TRBJ2-7; unclear D gene. The CDR3 has 14 residues. V lost 3 bases to trimming and J lost 5 bases, with 14 bases between them. CDR3 coding DNA: TGTGCCAGCAGTTTTACGCAGTCGGTGGACGAGCAGTACTTC. Protein: CASSFTQSVDEQYF.

In its sample, this clonotype was seen once. This rearrangement joins TRBV6-1 to TRBJ2-6; 9 nucleotides line up with TRBD1. The germline V gene encodes CDR1 MNHNS and CDR2 SASEGT. This CDR3 has 21 amino acids. After removal of 7 bases from V and 0 bases from J, the junction contained 19 bases not matched to a gene. The CDR3 protein is CASNSPGQGFFWTSGANVLTF. DNA for the CDR3: TGTGCCAGCAATAGTCCGGGACAGGGTTTTTTCTGGACCTCTGGGGCCAACGTCCTGACTTTC.

This clonotype was detected ten times or more. The gene calls are TRBV6-1 and TRBJ2-7; D may correspond to TRBD1 or TRBD2 (5 bases each). Germline values: CDR1 MNHNS, CDR2 SASEGT. CDR3 length equals 15 residues. Trimming cost V 5 bases and J 2 bases, with 16 bases left between them. The CDR3 nucleotides are TGTGCCAGCAGTCAATTTCCCGGGGCAACCTACGAGCAGTACTTC. Its protein product is CASSQFPGATYEQYF.

This clonotype has ten or more counts. This chain uses TRBV29-1 with TRBJ1-3; 9 nucleotides match TRBD1. This CDR3 comprises 14 residues. The V gene's germline CDR1 is SQVTM and CDR2 ANQGSEA. With V trimmed by 2 bases and J by 5 bases, 4 bases remained unmatched. Here the CDR3 reads CSVERQGVRNTIYF. CDR3 bases: TGCAGCGTTGAACGACAGGGGGTTAGAAACACCATATATTTT.

This clonotype was detected ten times or more. This sequence joins TRBV20-1 and TRBJ2-3, with 10 bases identical to TRBD2. This CDR3 is 13 amino acids long. The V segment lost 3 bases and the J segment 8 bases; nucleotides outside the gene matches: 5. In germline, CDR1 is DFQATT, CDR2 SNEGSKA (reference sequence). The CDR3 DNA follows: TGCAGTGCTAGTGGCCAGCGGGAGGGTACGCAGTATTTT. It encodes CSASGQREGTQYF.

V is TRBV30 and J is TRBJ1-6; D is possibly TRBD1 (5 bases). Germline V gene lookup returns CDR1 GTSNPN and CDR2 SVGIG (reference sequence). The CDR3 is made up of 15 amino acids. Trimming left V 3 bases short and J 6 bases short, with 15 bases between. DNA of the CDR3: TGTGCCTGGAGCCGCCAAGTGGGGGGTAATTCACCCCTCCACTTT. Its translation is CAWSRQVGGNSPLHF.

This clonotype was seen many times. The chain employs TRBV2 and TRBJ1-1; possibly TRBD1 for D (5 bases). Per germline, CDR1 SNHLY and CDR2 FYNNEI. Trimming took off 9 bases at V and 0 bases at J, with 11 bases between the two ends. CDR3 length equals 13 residues. The CDR3 protein is CASQRGMNTEAFF. Written as DNA, the CDR3 is TGTGCCAGTCAGAGGGGTATGAACACTGAAGCTTTCTTT.

V and J are TRBV10-3 and TRBJ2-7; D unclear. Per the germline V gene, CDR1 is ENHRY and CDR2 is SYGVKD. The V and J ends lost 3 bases and 4 bases respectively, with 22 bases between them. The CDR3 length is 17 residues. The CDR3 reads CAISDPTDRAKIYEQYF. Written as DNA, the CDR3 is TGTGCCATCAGTGACCCGACGGACCGCGCGAAGATTTACGAGCAGTACTTC.

The chain employs TRBV29-1 and TRBJ2-3; 10 bases match TRBD2. The length of the CDR3 is 19 residues. Germline values: CDR1 SQVTM, CDR2 ANQGSEA. V was pared by 2 bases and J by 0 bases, with 14 bases of the junction left unmatched. As DNA, the CDR3 is TGCAGCGTTGAAACAGATAGCGGGAGGATCTACTCTAGCACAGATACGCAGTATTTT. It translates to CSVETDSGRIYSSTDTQYF.

The chain employs TRBV28 and TRBJ2-7; D remains ambiguous. V lost 6 bases and J lost 2, with 14 bases in between. This CDR3 contains 14 residues. Germline values: CDR1 MDHEN, CDR2 SYDVKM. In DNA form, the CDR3 reads TGTGCCAGCAGGCCGAAGGGTAGAGCCTACGAGCAGTACTTC. Encoded protein: CASRPKGRAYEQYF.

This clonotype occurred a few times. V gene TRBV24-1 combines with J gene TRBJ2-6; 9 nucleotides agree with TRBD2. CDR1 and CDR2 from the germline V gene are KGHDR and SFDVKD. The V gene end was trimmed by 1 base and the J gene end by 3 bases; junction bases not matched to a gene: 6. CDR3 size: 18 residues. The CDR3 loop is CATSDFRAGGNGANVLTF. In DNA form, the CDR3 reads TGTGCCACCAGTGATTTTAGGGCGGGGGGGAATGGGGCCAACGTCCTGACTTTC.